This entry is about one T cell receptor beta chain. With template switching, a universal primer site was added, and the cDNA carried unique molecular identifiers. TCRdb independently ran MiXCR on the 5' RACE reads; one entry per CDR3 protein. The table shows 400,000 to 500,000 distinct CDR3 sequences, with less than 20% occurring only once. The V end was cut by 7 bases, the J end by 2 bases, with 12 bases between. Germline loops: CDR1 MDHEN, CDR2 SYDVKM. The CDR3 is 13 residues long. These data are taken from a study of identical twins. This TCR derives from a man in his fifties or sixties in good health. The sample taken for sequencing was naive T cells sorted from blood. V usage is TRBV28 and J usage is TRBJ2-7; D remains unclear. The CDR3 spells CASTDRTAYEQYF. The CDR3 coding sequence is TGTGCCAGCACGGACCGGACGGCCTACGAGCAGTACTTC.